The entry below describes one TCR beta chain. This specimen comes from a study of T cell responses to AZD1222 COVID-19 vaccine. The germline V gene has CDR1 KGHSH and CDR2 LQKENI. V lost 3 bases to trimming and J lost 0 bases, with 12 bases between them. The CDR3 consists of 15 residues. Only in-frame clones appear in the TCRdb table, and some are missing; sequencing was by immunoSEQ multiplex PCR. The sample lists 130,000 or so clones; 70% to 90% were seen once. The origin of this receptor is an adult in good health. The chain uses TRBV18 and TRBJ2-7; D is undetermined. The input for sequencing was peripheral blood, taken on day 0 of AZD1222 vaccination. CDR3 sequence reads: CASSPSQSSSYEQYF. The CDR3 DNA sequence: TGTGCCAGCTCACCGAGCCAGTCGTCCTCCTACGAGCAGTACTTC.